This TCR beta chain was sequenced during a study of cytomegalovirus exposure and HLA in healthy donors. Overall study findings and caveats: Versus the approximately 700-donor mean, an Asian-associated ancestry cluster reportedly showed fewer N-insertions in a later analysis. There was a cluster of highly shared sequence variants that was likely a sequencing artifact. Confirmation in vitro established that a few CMV-associated chains were specific for CMV antigens.

The PCR contained 60 Vbeta and 13 Jbeta primers. TCRdb's copy holds only in-frame clones and misses some; the assay was immunoSEQ multiplex PCR. This sample carries about 120,000 clones, around three quarters of them seen once, and the ten largest clones take more than 1%. Concerning this clone itself: Its antigen remains unidentified.

The CDR3 loop spans 15 amino acids. Trimming took 3 bases from V and 1 from J, leaving 13 bases between them. CDR1 is SGHRS, CDR2 YFSETQ, per germline. The chain employs TRBV5-1 and TRBJ1-1; tentatively, D is TRBD1 (5 bases). This sequence originates from a female donor in good health and CMV-seronegative. The sequenced sample was PBMCs. CDR3 loop: CASSWTPRGNTEAFF. The CDR3, as DNA: TGCGCCAGCAGCTGGACACCTAGGGGGAACACTGAAGCTTTCTTT.